One and the same sample provided the 27 T cell receptor beta chains below, sequenced in a study of post-analysis software for immune sequencing data. Study-wide results and caveats: TRBV5-6, TRBV5-1 and TRBV20-1 belonged to a set of about 5 TRBV segments that were more frequent in patients than controls.

No antigens are known for them. Included in the TCR beta cDNA libraries were unique molecular identifiers. TCRdb analysed the PCR reads with MiXCR anew, one entry per CDR3 protein. The profile shows approximately 160,000 distinct CDR3 sequences, 30% of them singletons. The sequenced sample consisted of blood. The receptors derive from a girl between 5 and 17 years old with multiple sclerosis.

This clonotype was picked up a small number of times. V usage is TRBV29-1 and J usage is TRBJ1-1; D unclear. CDR3 length: 12 amino acids. In germline, CDR1 is SQVTM, CDR2 ANQGSEA. Deletions cut 3 bases from V and 4 bases from J, with 9 bases between. CDR3 nucleotides: TGCAGCGTTGATGAAGGAGGCACTGAAGCTTTCTTT. This translates into CSVDEGGTEAFF.

This clonotype was counted ten times or more. The chain has TRBV20-1 and TRBJ2-7; D possibly corresponds to TRBD2 (5 bases). The CDR3 sequence is 13 residues long. Germline V lookup: CDR1 DFQATT, CDR2 SNEGSKA (reference sequence). V was trimmed by 3 bases and J by 7 bases, leaving 16 bases between them. This chain's CDR3 is CSASSLAPGEQYF. CDR3 DNA: TGCAGTGCTAGCAGCCTAGCCCCGGGAGAGCAGTACTTC.

The chain joins TRBV20-1 to TRBJ1-2; a possible D gene is TRBD1 (5 bases). The V gene lost 6 bases and the J gene lost 8 bases, with 16 bases spanning the gap. The CDR3 spans 12 residues. Germline CDR1 DFQATT, CDR2 SNEGSKA (reference sequence). The CDR3 DNA reads as TGCAGTGCGAGCCCGGGGCCTGACGGCTACACCTTC. Amino acids: CSASPGPDGYTF.

This clonotype was seen ten or more times. The chain has TRBV27 and TRBJ2-7; no definite D call. V was shortened by 6 bases and J by 6 bases, with 18 bases between the two germline ends. The length of the CDR3 is 14 residues. Germline V gives CDR1 MNHEY, CDR2 SMNVEV (reference sequence). CDR3 in DNA: TGTGCCAGCAGCCACACACTGTCCCCGGGCGAGCAGTACTTC. Encoded protein: CASSHTLSPGEQYF.

The V and J genes are TRBV18 and TRBJ2-3, with D uncertain. Germline V gene sequence: CDR1 KGHSH, CDR2 LQKENI. CDR3 length: 11 amino acids. V shed 1 base and J shed 7 bases, with 3 bases lying between them. The CDR3 bases are TGTGCCAGCTCACCACTAAATACGCAGTATTTT. Protein product: CASSPLNTQYF.

The rearrangement links TRBV20-1 to TRBJ2-5; 7 bases line up with TRBD1. The junction had 11 bases not matched to a gene; V was cut back by 3 bases and J by 4 bases. Germline V CDR1 and CDR2: DFQATT, SNEGSKA (reference sequence). This CDR3 spans 15 amino acids. CDR3 amino acids: CSASIDSGTVETQYF. The CDR3 DNA sequence: TGCAGTGCTAGCATAGACTCCGGGACAGTAGAGACCCAGTACTTC.

The genes are TRBV27 and TRBJ1-5; the match to TRBD1 covers 9 bases. The germline V gene has CDR1 MNHEY and CDR2 SMNVEV (reference sequence). J lost 11 bases, V lost 6 bases, and 5 bases had no gene match. This CDR3 has 12 amino acids. The CDR3: CASSARQGAQHF. CDR3 in DNA: TGTGCCAGCAGCGCCAGACAGGGGGCCCAGCATTTT.

The rearrangement joins TRBV18 to TRBJ2-5; D unresolved. The CDR3 loop spans 14 amino acids. The V gene's germline CDR1 is KGHSH and CDR2 LQKENI. V gave up 0 bases and J gave up 13 bases, with 18 bases separating them. The CDR3 nucleotides read TGTGCCAGCTCACCACCGGCCGGATTTTACGAGCGGTACTTC. Amino acids: CASSPPAGFYERYF.

This clonotype has just a few counts. The chain links TRBV5-1 to TRBJ2-2; D is ambiguous. This CDR3 contains 10 residues. Germline loops: CDR1 SGHRS, CDR2 YFSETQ. V lost 9 bases and J 9 bases, leaving 9 bases between the germline ends. In DNA form, the CDR3 reads TGCGCCATAAATATCCGGGAGCTGTTTTTT. The encoded protein is CAINIRELFF.

The chain joins TRBV5-1 to TRBJ2-1; 11 nucleotides agree with TRBD2. The CDR3 loop spans 14 amino acids. V dropped 2 bases and J dropped 10; count of bases not matched to a gene: 5. Germline V gene data show CDR1 as SGHRS and CDR2 as YFSETQ. The CDR3 sequence: CASSFSGRADEQFF. Written as DNA, the CDR3 is TGCGCCAGCAGCTTTAGCGGGAGGGCCGACGAGCAGTTCTTC.

This clonotype appeared many times. The gene calls are TRBV3-1 and TRBJ2-7, with 9 bases matching TRBD1. V trimming: 2 bases; J trimming: 0 bases; junction bases outside the gene matches: 5. Per the germline V gene, CDR1 is LGHDT and CDR2 is YNNKEL (reference sequence). This CDR3 is built from 16 residues. The DNA of the CDR3 is TGTGCCAGCAGCCAACCTGACAGGGGGATCTCCTACGAGCAGTACTTC. Translating gives CASSQPDRGISYEQYF.

Of note for this clonotype: A much larger clone differs by one base, so this may be a read error. J is TRBJ1-1 and V is TRBV7-2, with D unclear. Germline lookup yields CDR1 SGHTA and CDR2 FQGNSA. The CDR3 contains 11 residues. Between the trimmed V and J ends, which lost 4 bases and 3 bases, there was a span of 3 bases. The CDR3 here is CTSSYYTEAFF. CDR3 sequence (DNA): TGTACCAGCAGCTATTACACTGAAGCTTTCTTT.

This clonotype was counted a single time. A much larger clone differs from this one at a single base, so this may be a read error. J is TRBJ2-1 and V is TRBV20-1, with D tentatively TRBD2 (6 bases). The end of the DNA fits TRBJ2-7 better, so the J call may be wrong. Germline assignment: CDR1 DFQATT and CDR2 SNEGSKA (reference sequence). The CDR3 has 16 residues. CDR3: CSARSPLARSYNEQYF. The CDR3 nucleotides read TGCAGTGCTAGAAGCCCCCTAGCGAGGTCTTACAATGAGCAGTACTTC.

This sequence joins TRBV5-1 and TRBJ1-1; no firm D call. Trimming cost V 1 base and J 4 bases, with 11 bases left between them. Germline CDR1 SGHRS, CDR2 YFSETQ. The CDR3 is 14 amino acids. This chain's CDR3 is CASSLTALGTEAFF. Here the CDR3 DNA reads TGCGCCAGCAGCTTGACGGCCCTTGGCACTGAAGCTTTCTTT.

The chain joins TRBV28 to TRBJ2-3; TRBD1 is a possible D gene (7 bases). The CDR3 sequence is 14 residues long. Germline-derived CDR1 and CDR2 are MDHEN and SYDVKM. V shed 8 bases and J shed 4 bases, with 16 bases lying between them. For the CDR3, the DNA is TGTGCCAGCGGCCTGGAGGGGGCCCCAGATACGCAGTATTTT. Encoded protein: CASGLEGAPDTQYF.

This clonotype was seen ten or more times. V is TRBV12-3 or TRBV12-4 and J is TRBJ1-2; D is perhaps TRBD1 (6 bases). The CDR3 runs 14 residues. V was trimmed by 6 bases and J by 5 bases, leaving 16 bases between them. In DNA, the CDR3 is TGTGCCAGCAGCATGGGGGCAGGTTCATATGGCTACACCTTC. Protein product: CASSMGAGSYGYTF.

This clonotype was observed a single time. J is TRBJ2-7 and V is TRBV12-3 or TRBV12-4; 8 nucleotides match TRBD2. J gave up 7 bases and V 6 bases, and 17 bases lay outside the gene matches. The CDR3 consists of 16 residues. The CDR3 protein is CASRDPTSGSRNEQYF. The CDR3 DNA follows: TGTGCCAGCAGGGACCCGACGAGCGGGAGTAGAAATGAGCAGTACTTC.

This clonotype was seen only a few times. The chain recombines TRBV12-3 or TRBV12-4 with TRBJ1-4; perhaps TRBD1 as D (6 bases). This CDR3 region has 16 residues. Trimming took 5 bases from V and 5 from J, leaving 18 bases between them. Here the CDR3 reads CASSPIRDTRNEKLFF. The DNA for the CDR3 is TGTGCCAGCAGTCCTATTAGGGACACTCGAAATGAAAAACTGTTTTTT.

About this clonotype: A read error is possible here, since a much larger clone lies one base away. The V and J genes are TRBV7-6 and TRBJ2-1, with 8 bases aligning to TRBD1. With the DNA end fitting TRBJ2-7 better, the J assignment may be wrong. Per the germline V gene, CDR1 is SGHVS and CDR2 is FNYEAQ. The CDR3 contains 12 residues. The CDR3 coding sequence is TGTGCCAGCAGCGACAGGGGCAATGAGCAGTACTTC. Its protein is CASSDRGNEQYF.

This clonotype was seen ten or more times. The chain uses TRBV20-1 and TRBJ2-7, with D perhaps TRBD1 or TRBD2 (6 bases each). CDR1 DFQATT and CDR2 SNEGSKA come from the germline V gene (reference sequence). This CDR3 is built from 12 residues. The CDR3, as DNA: TGCGCTTGGGGGGCGGGGTTCTACGAGCAGTACTTC. Translating gives CAWGAGFYEQYF.

The chain uses TRBV15 and TRBJ1-1, with 11 bases aligning to TRBD1. Germline V CDR1 and CDR2: LNHNV, YYDKDF (reference sequence). The CDR3 extends over 18 amino acids. Trimming at V came to 0 bases and at J to 1 base, leaving 7 bases not matched to a gene. The CDR3, as DNA: TGTGCCACCAGCAGAGATTCTTGGACAGGGGGCGCGAACACTGAAGCTTTCTTT. Protein product: CATSRDSWTGGANTEAFF.

This clonotype has a handful of counts. The rearrangement joins TRBV11-2 to TRBJ2-5; D is unclear. CDR1 and CDR2 from the germline V gene are SGHAT and FQNNGV. This CDR3 has 12 amino acids. V was cut by 3 bases and J by 1 base, with 3 bases left in between. The CDR3 loop reads CASSFAQETQYF. CDR3 nucleotide sequence: TGTGCCAGCAGCTTTGCCCAAGAGACCCAGTACTTC. Drawing the rest from reference TRBV11-2 and TRBJ2-5, the complete variable domain is EAGVAQSPRYKIIEKRQSVAFWCNPISGHATLYWYQQILGQGPKLLIQFQNNGVVDDSQLPKDRFSAERLKGVDSTLKIQPAKLEDSAVYLCASSFAQETQYFGPGTRLLVL.

V usage is TRBV28 and J usage is TRBJ2-7; 10 bases map to TRBD2. CDR3 length: 15 residues. From germline, CDR1 is MDHEN and CDR2 SYDVKM. The J segment lost 4 bases and the V segment lost 4 bases, leaving 7 bases of the junction unmatched. The CDR3 loop is CASSSLGLAVYEQYF. The CDR3 coding sequence is TGTGCCAGCAGTTCCTTAGGACTAGCGGTTTACGAGCAGTACTTC.

The chain is built from TRBV12-3 or TRBV12-4 and TRBJ1-4; D possibly corresponds to TRBD1 (5 bases). Trimming pared 1 base from V and 4 bases from J, leaving 10 bases between. The CDR3 is made up of 15 amino acids. The CDR3 loop is CASSLVGGSNEKLFF. The CDR3 nucleotides read TGTGCCAGCAGTTTAGTGGGGGGTAGTAATGAAAAACTGTTTTTT.

This chain joins TRBV7-3 and TRBJ2-5; no clear D. The CDR3 runs to 14 residues. V gave up 2 bases and J gave up 9 bases, with 16 bases separating them. CDR1 and CDR2 (germline): SGHTA, FQGTGA. DNA of the CDR3: TGTGCCAGCAGCTTAGGTGGCGCCCAGTCGGCCCAGTACTTC. The encoded protein is CASSLGGAQSAQYF.

With regard to this clonotype: A read error may explain this, as a much larger clone is one base away. The chain couples TRBV7-2 to TRBJ2-3, with a tentative D call TRBD2 (5 bases). The CDR3 spans 12 residues. Per germline, CDR1 SGHTA and CDR2 FQGNSA. CDR3 residues: CASSTPGYTRYF. CDR3 bases: TGTGCCAGCAGCACGCCGGGATATACGCGGTATTTT. The full variable domain, completed using reference TRBV7-2 and TRBJ2-3, is GAGVSQSPSNKVTEKGKDVELRCDPISGHTALYWYRQSLGQGLEFLIYFQGNSAPDKSGLPSDRFSAERTGGSVSTLTIQRTQQEDSAVYLCASSTPGYTRYFGPGTRLTVL.

The sample holds many counts of this clonotype. This chain uses TRBV29-1 with TRBJ2-3; tentative D call: TRBD2 (5 bases). The CDR3 sequence is 14 residues long. The V gene's germline CDR1 is SQVTM and CDR2 ANQGSEA. V shed 5 bases and J shed 2 bases, with 14 bases lying between them. DNA for the CDR3: TGCAGCGTTCTCCACGGACTGCACACAGATACGCAGTATTTT. Translating it yields CSVLHGLHTDTQYF.